What follows describes a single T cell receptor (beta chain). The data were taken from a study of blood T cell repertoires in COVID-19. The V and J ends lost 6 bases and 5 bases respectively, with 11 bases between them. The CDR3 is made up of 13 amino acids. CDR1 and CDR2 (germline): SQVTM, ANQGSEA. Assay used: immunoSEQ multiplex PCR; TCRdb lists only in-frame clones, some missing. The table has a few hundred thousand clones, roughly 87% seen once. This clonotype was obtained from a woman in her twenties or thirties who had recovered from COVID-19. The chain joins TRBV29-1 to TRBJ1-6; D may be TRBD1 (5 bases). The sequencing sample was made of PBMCs or T cells enriched from blood (not recorded which). CDR3 sequence reads: CSVATVNNSPLHF. CDR3 DNA: TGCAGCGTCGCGACAGTTAATAATTCACCCCTCCACTTT. The full variable domain, its missing parts supplied by reference TRBV29-1 and TRBJ1-6, is SAVISQKPSRDICQRGTSLTIQCQVDSQVTMMFWYRQQPGQSLTLIATANQGSEATYESGFVIDKFPISRPNLTFSTLTVSNMSPEDSSIYLCSVATVNNSPLHFGNGTRLTVT.